A selection of T cell receptor beta chains follows, all from one sample in a study of cytomegalovirus exposure and HLA in healthy donors. Sequenced by immunoSEQ multiplex PCR; TCRdb stores in-frame clones only, minus some. The sample has 150,000 to 180,000 clones; approximately 80% are singletons. Sequenced input: PBMCs. These receptors were collected from a young man in good health and CMV-seropositive. The conserved cysteine and the conserved F or W are not part of the CDR3 here.

J: TRBJ1-2; V: TRBV5-1; CDR3: ASSLVQGRRVYT
J: TRBJ1-2; V: TRBV28; CDR3: AIRSRDRTYGYT
J: TRBJ2-1; V: TRBV2; CDR3: ASTFLITGGSYNEQF
J: TRBJ2-2; V: TRBV2; CDR3: ASSDRRNTGELF
J: .; V: TRBV5-1; CDR3: ASSDSQGSRSYEQY
J: TRBJ2-3; V: TRBV5-1; CDR3: ASSPTGGTQY
J: TRBJ2-1; V: TRBV7-3; CDR3: ASSLPTNNEQF
J: TRBJ1-4; V: TRBV6-1; CDR3: ASSEGPGREKLF
J: TRBJ2-3; V: TRBV25-1; CDR3: ASSVGGSIDTQY
J: TRBJ1-3; V: TRBV15; CDR3: ATSRDPTGNSGNTIY
J: TRBJ2-6; V: TRBV28; CDR3: ASSFTSSGANVLT
J: TRBJ2-3; V: TRBV11-3; CDR3: ASSPRTGGEEASTDTQY
J: TRBJ2-5; V: TRBV15; CDR3: ATSRGGDAETQY
J: TRBJ2-7; V: TRBV6-1; CDR3: ASSEVNYEQY
J: TRBJ2-7; V: TRBV5-5; CDR3: ASSLAYYWGQGFYEQY
J: TRBJ2-7; V: TRBV28; CDR3: ASIRQGARYEQY
J: TRBJ2-3; V: TRBV7-8; CDR3: ASRPPPPQGTDTQY
J: TRBJ2-5; V: TRBV5-6; CDR3: ASSLALAGEGYETQY
J: TRBJ2-5; V: TRBV4-2; CDR3: ASSRIPILAAETQY
J: TRBJ2-1; V: TRBV10-2; CDR3: ASSEGGADGNEQF
J: TRBJ2-1; V: TRBV4-1; CDR3: ASSQGGGAGPSYNEQF
J: TRBJ2-7; V: TRBV5-1; CDR3: ASSLLTGTYEQY
J: TRBJ2-3; V: TRBV5-1; CDR3: ASSLTSGTDTQY
J: TRBJ2-2; V: TRBV11-3; CDR3: ASSLAAAGELF
J: TRBJ2-7; V: TRBV7-8; CDR3: ASSLVPADSSYEQY
J: TRBJ2-7; V: TRBV5-4; CDR3: ASVASGSYEQY
J: TRBJ2-7; V: TRBV30; CDR3: AWSGGGQGSSYEQY
J: TRBJ2-4; V: TRBV9; CDR3: ASSPSGGKGQNIQY
J: TRBJ2-6; V: TRBV25-1; CDR3: ASSEYRSGANVLT
J: TRBJ2-1; V: TRBV4-1; CDR3: ASSHPTGDSTYNEQF
J: TRBJ1-4; V: TRBV9; CDR3: ASSVRDRRNEKLF
J: TRBJ1-3; V: TRBV9; CDR3: ASSVEGLISGNTIY
J: TRBJ1-1; V: TRBV7-6; CDR3: ASSLRQGTNTEAF
J: TRBJ1-3; V: TRBV5-1; CDR3: ASSGDTTGNTIY
J: TRBJ1-5; V: TRBV6-6; CDR3: ASRTIRTGGNQPQH
J: TRBJ1-6; V: TRBV7-9; CDR3: ASRVGLPGNSPLH
J: TRBJ1-2; V: TRBV6-6; CDR3: ASSPETGGYT
J: TRBJ2-1; V: TRBV15; CDR3: ATSRGRDTQF
J: TRBJ2-7; V: TRBV28; CDR3: ASGVREGRYEQY
J: TRBJ2-2; V: TRBV7-3; CDR3: ASSLQGAGGELF
J: TRBJ2-3; V: TRBV6-1; CDR3: ASSERFRTDTQY
J: TRBJ2-5; V: TRBV12-5; CDR3: ASAPSGRETQY
J: TRBJ1-1; V: TRBV9; CDR3: AISRSPGTGDTEAF
J: TRBJ2-7; V: TRBV6-6; CDR3: ASSYSSDYEQY
J: TRBJ1-2; V: TRBV28; CDR3: ASSWGQGAGT
J: TRBJ2-1; V: TRBV27; CDR3: ASSLLSGGPLSNEQF
J: TRBJ2-1; V: TRBV29-1; CDR3: SVEGTGIGEQF
J: TRBJ2-7; V: TRBV19; CDR3: ASSPGLAGVNEQY
J: TRBJ2-7; V: TRBV18; CDR3: ASSPPSPYEQY
J: TRBJ2-2; V: TRBV4-2; CDR3: ASSRLASTGELF
J: TRBJ2-2; V: TRBV5-1; CDR3: ASSLGTGEAVITGELF
J: TRBJ1-1; V: TRBV7-8; CDR3: ASSLRTGTVAF
J: TRBJ2-7; V: TRBV27; CDR3: ASRTQGGPYEQY
J: TRBJ2-1; V: TRBV18; CDR3: ASSPGLVGNEQF
J: TRBJ2-1; V: TRBV29-1; CDR3: SVEVRDRF
J: TRBJ1-1; V: TRBV27; CDR3: ASSLSGRKTEAF
J: TRBJ1-5; V: TRBV6-1; CDR3: ATETGSNQPQH
J: TRBJ1-1; V: TRBV5-1; CDR3: ASSLVAMNTEAF
J: TRBJ2-5; V: TRBV5-1; CDR3: ASSPGLAGEETQY
J: TRBJ1-4; V: TRBV7-8; CDR3: ASSQVWGGSEKLF